This entry lists 17 T cell receptor beta chains sequenced from one sample in a study of shared clonotypes between healthy human individuals. Sequencing used immunoSEQ multiplex PCR; TCRdb keeps in-frame clones, though not all of them. The sample gives 980,000 or so clones, about three quarters of which show up once; about 1.5% is in the top ten. The specimen was memory CD4+ T cells sorted from blood. Subset described: CD45RA-negative fraction. These receptors were taken from a man younger than 30 in good health.

The CDR3 DNA sequence: TGTGCCAGCAGTAGGCGGGAGGGCCTGGAGACCCAGTACTTC. Translation gives CASSRREGLETQYF. The V and J genes are TRBV2 and TRBJ2-5; 9 bases are a match to TRBD2. J gave up 5 bases and V 5 bases, and 6 bases lay outside the gene matches. This CDR3 spans 14 amino acids. CDR1 and CDR2 (germline): SNHLY, FYNNEI.

The CDR3 here is CASSYHPPTGELFF. The CDR3 DNA is TGTGCCAGCAGTTACCATCCCCCCACCGGGGAGCTGTTTTTT. This rearrangement joins TRBV6-5 to TRBJ2-2; D gene unclear. Germline-derived CDR1 and CDR2 are MNHEY and SVGAGI. CDR3 length equals 14 residues. Trimming removed 2 bases from V and 4 bases from J, with 8 bases in between.

This chain links TRBV28 with TRBJ1-2; D perhaps matches TRBD1 (5 bases). The CDR3 totals 17 residues. Germline loops: CDR1 MDHEN, CDR2 SYDVKM. Trimming cost V 6 bases and J 3 bases, with 23 bases left between them. Here the CDR3 DNA reads TGTGCCAGCAGCCTCACCCCCGGGGCACTAAGGGACTATGGCTACACCTTC. It codes for CASSLTPGALRDYGYTF.

This clone was seen a handful of times. J is TRBJ2-2 and V is TRBV11-2, with D uncertain. Trimming left V 4 bases short and J 9 bases short, with 12 bases between. Germline assignment: CDR1 SGHAT and CDR2 FQNNGV. The CDR3 has 13 residues. CDR3 sequence: CASSSIMAWELFF. Written as DNA, the CDR3 is TGTGCCAGCAGCTCGATCATGGCCTGGGAGCTGTTTTTT.

The rearrangement uses TRBV6-1 and TRBJ2-1; D is undetermined. This CDR3 spans 14 amino acids. V was clipped by 0 bases and J by 7 bases, with 10 bases between them. The germline V gene has CDR1 MNHNS and CDR2 SASEGT. CDR3 in amino acids: CASSEARVRNEQFF. CDR3 DNA sequence: TGTGCCAGCAGTGAAGCGCGAGTTAGGAATGAGCAGTTCTTC.

The J gene is TRBJ2-7, the V gene TRBV7-2, with D unresolved. The germline gives CDR1 SGHTA, CDR2 FQGNSA. V was cut by 1 base and J by 2 bases, with 9 bases left in between. This CDR3 has 14 amino acids. This chain's CDR3 is CASSLDARTYEQYF. CDR3 sequence (DNA): TGTGCCAGCAGCTTAGATGCCAGAACCTACGAGCAGTACTTC.

This sequence joins TRBV2 and TRBJ2-2; D perhaps matches TRBD1 (7 bases). The CDR3 contains 14 residues. Trimming removed 7 bases at V and 2 bases at J, with 11 bases between. Per the germline V gene, CDR1 is SNHLY and CDR2 is FYNNEI. CDR3 protein: CASMRDRNTGELFF. CDR3 nucleotide sequence: TGTGCCAGCATGCGGGACAGAAACACCGGGGAGCTGTTTTTT.

This clone was detected a few times. This sequence joins TRBV5-1 and TRBJ2-7, with 8 positions matching TRBD2. Germline assignment: CDR1 SGHRS and CDR2 YFSETQ. V lost 4 bases to trimming and J lost 4 bases; unmatched junction nucleotides: 4. There are 13 residues in the CDR3. The CDR3 protein is CASSQGTRYEQYF. The CDR3 region has the DNA TGCGCCAGCAGCCAGGGGACTAGATACGAGCAGTACTTC.

This sequence joins TRBV7-9 and TRBJ1-1; 9 bases are shared with TRBD1. J lost 11 bases, V lost 1 base, and 8 bases had no gene match. Germline CDR1 is SEHNR and CDR2 is FQNEAQ (reference sequence). The length of the CDR3 is 14 residues. CDR3 protein: CASSLEQGAMRAFF. CDR3 DNA: TGTGCCAGCAGCTTAGAACAGGGGGCAATGCGGGCTTTCTTT.

J is TRBJ1-2 and V is TRBV7-9, with a tentative D call TRBD1 (6 bases). Trimming took off 5 bases at V and 7 bases at J, with 17 bases between the two ends. The CDR3 extends over 14 amino acids. Germline-derived CDR1 and CDR2 are SEHNR and FQNEAQ (reference sequence). This CDR3 is CASSQAGGTGGYTF. Here the CDR3 DNA reads TGTGCCAGCAGCCAAGCGGGGGGCACCGGTGGCTACACCTTC.

The V and J genes are TRBV18 and TRBJ1-1, with a possible D match to TRBD1 (5 bases). Between the trimmed V and J ends, which lost 0 bases and 0 bases, there was a span of 8 bases. This CDR3 comprises 15 residues. Germline CDR1 and CDR2: KGHSH and LQKENI. The CDR3 region is CASSPPDRVNTEAFF. The CDR3, as DNA: TGTGCCAGCTCACCACCAGACAGAGTGAACACTGAAGCTTTCTTT.

Worth noting for this clone: Other DNA variants within this sample encode the same CDR3. This chain links TRBV6-5 with TRBJ2-1, with 12 bases fitting TRBD2. Germline V gene data show CDR1 as MNHEY and CDR2 as SVGAGI. CDR3 size: 16 residues. The V gene end was trimmed by 3 bases and the J gene end by 1 base; junction bases not matched to a gene: 1. This CDR3 is CASSYLAGGSYNEQFF. Written as DNA, the CDR3 is TGTGCCAGCAGTTATCTAGCGGGAGGGTCCTACAATGAGCAGTTCTTC.

This clone was seen a handful of times. The chain has TRBV29-1 and TRBJ2-5; D gene uncertain. The CDR3 covers 13 residues. Germline-derived CDR1 and CDR2 are SQVTM and ANQGSEA. V gave up 8 bases and J gave up 6 bases, with 19 bases separating them. Here the CDR3 reads CSFSGGFRQTQYF. The DNA of the CDR3 is TGCAGCTTCTCAGGTGGTTTCCGCCAGACCCAGTACTTC. Drawing the rest from reference TRBV29-1 and TRBJ2-5, the complete variable domain is SAVISQKPSRDICQRGTSLTIQCQVDSQVTMMFWYRQQPGQSLTLIATANQGSEATYESGFVIDKFPISRPNLTFSTLTVSNMSPEDSSIYLCSFSGGFRQTQYFGPGTRLLVL.

This clone was observed a handful of times. This chain joins TRBV4-3 and TRBJ2-3, with D possibly matching TRBD1 (6 bases). Germline-derived CDR1 and CDR2 are LGHNA and YSLEER. This CDR3 region has 15 residues. With 0 bases removed from V and 4 bases from J, the gap between germline ends came to 11 bases. CDR3 sequence reads: CASSQEGTGPDTQYF. The CDR3 DNA reads TGCGCCAGCAGCCAAGAGGGAACAGGGCCAGATACGCAGTATTTT.

The rearrangement links TRBV7-4 to TRBJ1-2, with TRBD1 matching 7 bases. The CDR3 sequence is 14 residues long. V dropped 1 base and J dropped 4; count of bases not matched to a gene: 3. From germline, CDR1 is SGHVT and CDR2 SQSDAQ. The CDR3 coding sequence is TGTGCCAGCAGCTTAGAGGGACAGCCCTATGGCTACACCTTC. Protein product: CASSLEGQPYGYTF.

The gene calls are TRBV7-2 and TRBJ2-1; D could derive from TRBD1 or TRBD2 (6 bases each). There are 14 residues in the CDR3. Germline V gene data show CDR1 as SGHTA and CDR2 as FQGNSA. With 5 bases removed from V and 6 bases from J, the gap between germline ends came to 14 bases. The CDR3 nucleotides read TGTGCCAGCAGCCCCCGAGGAGGGGGCAATGAGCAGTTCTTC. Residues: CASSPRGGGNEQFF. The full variable domain, with the rest looked up from reference TRBV7-2 and TRBJ2-1, is GAGVSQSPSNKVTEKGKDVELRCDPISGHTALYWYRQSLGQGLEFLIYFQGNSAPDKSGLPSDRFSAERTGGSVSTLTIQRTQQEDSAVYLCASSPRGGGNEQFFGPGTRLTVL.

This rearrangement joins TRBV5-1 to TRBJ2-2, with 7 bases identical to TRBD2. J lost 4 bases, V lost 4 bases, and 10 bases had no gene match. CDR3 size: 16 residues. The germline V gene encodes CDR1 SGHRS and CDR2 YFSETQ. The CDR3 spells CASSPSVGRGTGELFF. The CDR3 coding sequence is TGCGCCAGCAGCCCGTCGGTGGGGAGGGGCACCGGGGAGCTGTTTTTT.